The clone carrying this T cell receptor beta chain was seen more than once but under ten times. Its target is unknown. The germline gives CDR1 SGHAT, CDR2 FQNNGV. Trimming stripped 5 bases from V and 5 bases from J, with 15 bases between. CDR3 length equals 14 residues. These data come from a study of cytomegalovirus exposure and HLA in healthy donors. General study results and limits: The study had only CMV serostatus as immune exposure information. There were a few CMV-associated chains whose specificity for CMV antigens was confirmed in vitro. Within an earlier analysis, most TCR beta V segments proved productive either about 87% or about 30% of the time. Roughly even sequencing depth across donors was the assumption behind the presence/absence analyses.

It was with 60 Vbeta and 13 Jbeta primers that the PCR ran. Profiling relied on immunoSEQ multiplex PCR, and the TCRdb table lists in-frame clones only, not all of them. The sample holds about 160,000 clones; 80% to 90% are singletons and the top ten take about 0.76%. The sequenced material came from PBMCs. The chain carries TRBV11-2 and TRBJ1-1; D gene uncertain. The TCR was taken from a woman younger than 35 in good health and CMV-seronegative. The CDR3 reads CASSPSQSRTEAFF. As DNA, the CDR3 is TGTGCCAGCAGCCCCTCACAATCCAGGACTGAAGCTTTCTTT. Complete variable domain (other parts from reference TRBV11-2 and TRBJ1-1): EAGVAQSPRYKIIEKRQSVAFWCNPISGHATLYWYQQILGQGPKLLIQFQNNGVVDDSQLPKDRFSAERLKGVDSTLKIQPAKLEDSAVYLCASSPSQSRTEAFFGQGTRLTVV.